What follows is one T cell receptor (beta chain) and its context. Its antigen is not identified. This sample is part of a study of Tregs in tolerant kidney transplant recipients. Unstimulated regulatory T cells (CD4+CD25+CD127-), CD4+CD25- non-regulatory cells, CD4 and CD8 cells were FACS-sorted from thawed PBMCs. Overall study results and limits: This study did not directly address biological reproducibility.

Clones were sequenced by immunoSEQ multiplex PCR, and TCRdb holds only the in-frame ones, with some missing. The sample records some 65,000 clones, roughly 84% being singletons. This CDR3 contains 14 residues. The V gene's germline CDR1 is SGDLS and CDR2 YYNGEE. Trimming cost V 2 bases and J 6 bases, with 15 bases left between them. The material sequenced was CD4+ T cells from blood. The chain links TRBV9 to TRBJ2-7, with D possibly being TRBD1 (6 bases). This TCR came from a human donor in good health. The CDR3 region is CASSVDTTGGEQYF. The DNA for the CDR3 is TGTGCCAGCAGCGTCGACACGACAGGCGGCGAGCAGTACTTC.